The TCR beta chain described here comes from a study of blood T cell repertoires in COVID-19 (dated by TCRdb to between 2020 and 2021). Study-wide context: Collaborator samples came from the United States, Italy and Spain and covered acute and convalescent phases of COVID-19. The prospective study material was composed of cDNA or gDNA derived from T cells, B-cell-depleted T cells, or PBMCs. Subjects who had been exposed to COVID-19, were actively infected with it, or had recovered from it provided the deeply sampled blood TCRbeta repertoires that made up the dataset. A freely available public database, intended as a resource for researchers studying the immune response to SARS-CoV-2, is where the repertoires were released. The samples were drawn from the first 160 participants of the ongoing ImmuneRACE study and from 950 to 1,500 subjects provided by 6 global collaborators. Sample metadata almost always included a de-identified subject ID, COVID-19 status, age in years and sex. Where HLA class I and class II types were available, the types were taken from metadata supplied by the sample provider, not from assay-based typing.

In Seattle, one collaborating source enrolled patients while the infection was active and tracked those patients longitudinally over the course of disease. Whole blood was collected in K2EDTA tubes by collaborating institutions according to the institutions' own protocols. For TCRbeta analysis, collaborators shipped samples in one of three forms: frozen whole blood, isolated PBMCs, or DNA extracted from either of those sample types. Summary of the overall study and its limitations: The quantity of clinical and demographic metadata differed by source and by participant and was supplied without curation.

Reading the germline V gene gives CDR1 SGHTS and CDR2 YDEGEE. Between the V and J ends, shortened by 1 base and 9 bases respectively, the junction contains 5 bases. The CDR3 spans 11 residues, from the cysteine through the phenylalanine. Here the CDR3 DNA is all that survives: 33 bases in frame from base 1. As for this clone: Its antigen has not been determined. The input lacks base qualities; no much larger clone sits a single base away.

TCRbeta CDR3 regions were amplified from genomic DNA using the immunoSEQ Assay, a bias-controlled multiplex PCR. The authors' pipeline ran thus. The number of nucleated cells in each sample was estimated by amplification of reference gene primers within the assay. To quantify the absolute abundance of each unique TCRbeta CDR3 rearrangement, sequence reads were collapsed and filtered. For each sample, productive Simpson clonality was calculated by taking the square root of Simpson's diversity index across productive rearrangements. This is the immuneACCESS table as TCRdb keeps it, with only in-frame sequences that have V and J called. A part of the clones is gone; compared with another copy, unresolved V genes explain less than half, and the rest is unexplained. That table is the source of V, J and clone size, and D and trimming were worked out from the DNA. The sample contains about 130,000 clones, around nine tenths of them found a single time. The ten largest make up roughly 11% of the sample.

The chain was built from TRBV5-8 and TRBJ1-5; there is no confident call for the D gene. The sequencing input was peripheral blood. The receptor was isolated from a woman in her 70s with COVID-19, enrolled during active disease. CDR3 sequence: CASSLPGPQHF. Here is the DNA: TGTGCCAGCAGCTTGCCAGGGCCCCAGCATTTT.